The 17 T cell receptor beta chains in this list originate from one sample, sequenced in a study of tumor-infiltrating lymphocytes in primary liver carcinoma. A constant-region primer primed TCR beta cDNA synthesis from about 550 ng of total RNA. For TCR beta, libraries were produced by three nested multiplex PCR rounds using slightly modified ARM-PCR. In the first two PCR rounds, TRBV1-TRBV30 forward primers were paired with a C-beta reverse primer, and each round lasted about 10 cycles. TCRdb ran MiXCR on the multiplex PCR reads and lists one entry per CDR3 protein. In the table there are more than 45,000 distinct CDR3 sequences, 70% to 80% of which are singletons. The study co-extracted DNA and RNA from around 20-30 mg of unsorted bulk tissue. Sequencing used liver tumor tissue from sampling region 5. The subset here: tumor region T5, tumor centre. The origin of the receptors is a man aged 40-49 years with primary liver carcinoma and hepatitis B virus infection.

In regard to this clonotype: The junction shows a germline mismatch at one end, possibly a read error. The genes are TRBV5-5 and TRBJ1-2, with D possibly TRBD1 on 5 matching bases. Germline V lookup: CDR1 SGHKS, CDR2 YYEKEE (reference sequence). The CDR3 length is 13 residues. The CDR3, as DNA: TGTGCCAGCAGGGCGCCGGGACCTTCTGGCTACACATTC. Its translation: CASRAPGPSGYTF.

On this clonotype itself: An end of the junction does not agree with germline; a read error may underlie this. The chain is built from TRBV28 and TRBJ2-2; no clear D gene. The CDR3 totals 15 residues. The germline gives CDR1 MDHEN, CDR2 SYDVKM. CDR3 bases: TGTACCAGGAGCCCTGGACCGTTGAACACCGGGGAGCTGTTTTTT. Translated: CTRSPGPLNTGELFF.

The genes are TRBV29-1 and TRBJ2-7; the D is unclear. The V end lost 7 bases, the J end lost 4 bases, and 14 bases lay between the germline ends. The CDR3 is 12 residues long. CDR1 SQVTM and CDR2 ANQGSEA come from the germline V gene. CDR3 residues: CSATTCTYEQYF. CDR3 nucleotides: TGCAGCGCCACGACATGTACATACGAGCAGTACTTC.

This clonotype was seen a few times. This chain uses TRBV20-1 with TRBJ1-1; 7 bases agree with TRBD1. Germline trimming cut 5 bases from V and 10 bases from J; bases unmatched to any gene: 10. The CDR3 has 12 residues. Germline CDR1 is DFQATT and CDR2 is SNEGSKA (reference sequence). This CDR3 is CSAPKNRGPAFF. As DNA, the CDR3 is TGCAGTGCTCCCAAGAACAGGGGACCAGCTTTCTTT.

The chain combines TRBV7-2 with TRBJ1-5; D gene unclear. The J call may be wrong; the DNA end is better matched by TRBJ2-3. CDR1 and CDR2 from the germline V gene are SGHTA and FQGNSA. This CDR3 spans 13 amino acids. The CDR3 bases are TGTGCCAGCAGCTTATATAGCAATCAGCCCCAGTATTTT. Protein product: CASSLYSNQPQYF.

A word on this clonotype: A junction boundary mismatches the germline segment, possibly from a read error. The chain employs TRBV6-1 and TRBJ2-1; 10 bases align to TRBD1. Germline V gene sequence: CDR1 MNHNS, CDR2 SASEGT. This CDR3 is built from 13 residues. The CDR3 sequence is CANCEGTGDEQFF. The CDR3 DNA is TGTGCCAACTGTGAAGGGACAGGGGATGAGCAGTTCTTT.

In DNA, the CDR3 is TGCGCCAGCAGCCAGGGGCTAGCGGGAAGATTAGATGAGCAGTTCTTC. This sequence encodes CASSQGLAGRLDEQFF. This chain connects TRBV4-3 to TRBJ2-1, with 9 bases fitting TRBD2. Per the germline V gene, CDR1 is LGHNA and CDR2 is YSLEER. CDR3 length: 16 residues. V was clipped by 3 bases and J by 8 bases; unmatched bases: 11.

Regarding this clonotype: The CDR3 does not close with the conserved phenylalanine or tryptophan, likely indicating a read error. The chain couples TRBV6-1 to TRBJ2-2; 8 bases fit TRBD1. This CDR3 spans 12 amino acids. CDR1 and CDR2 (germline): MNHNS, SASEGT. After removal of 10 bases from V and 7 bases from J, the junction contained 5 bases not matched to a gene. The CDR3 sequence is CANRQGNGELFC. The CDR3 DNA reads TGTGCCAACAGACAGGGGAACGGGGAGCTGTTTTGT.

Turning to this clonotype: At one end, the junction sequence differs from germline, possibly due to a read error. This chain links TRBV11-1 with TRBJ1-1; D unresolved. The CDR3 runs to 15 residues. CDR1 is SGHAT, CDR2 FQDESV, per germline (reference sequence). CDR3 loop: CASSWSARWNTEAFF. CDR3 sequence (DNA): TGTGCCAGCAGTTGGTCGGCCAGGTGGAACACTGAAGCGTTCTTT.

Comments on this clonotype: One junction end does not reproduce the germline sequence, and a read error may be involved. The chain employs TRBV28 and TRBJ2-2; D is perhaps TRBD2 (5 bases). There are 13 residues in the CDR3. Germline V gene sequence: CDR1 MDHEN, CDR2 SYDVKM. CDR3 loop: CASSLSPTGELYF. As DNA, the CDR3 is TGTGCCAGCAGTCTGTCACCCACCGGGGAGCTGTATTTT.

A word on this clonotype: Because the CDR3 is missing its conserved closing phenylalanine or tryptophan, this is likely a read error. The genes are TRBV11-2 and TRBJ2-3, with 11 bases fitting TRBD2. This CDR3 comprises 16 residues. Germline CDR1 and CDR2: SGHAT and FQNNGV. The CDR3 region is CASSLRLAGCTDAQYL. CDR3 DNA: TGTGCCAGCAGCTTAAGACTAGCGGGGTGCACAGATGCGCAGTATTTG.

This clonotype was picked up a small number of times. Sequence at one end of the junction differs from germline and may be a read error. The chain carries TRBV29-1 and TRBJ1-1, with D uncertain. CDR3 length: 15 residues. Germline V gene lookup returns CDR1 SQVTM and CDR2 ANQGSEA. The CDR3 nucleotides are TGCAGCGTTGGACCCGGGTGGGGTATGAACACTGAAGCTTCCTTT. Translation gives CSVGPGWGMNTEASF.

This clonotype was observed many times. This chain joins TRBV5-6 and TRBJ2-5, with TRBD1 identical over 9 bases. Germline values: CDR1 SGHDT, CDR2 YYEEEE. The length of the CDR3 is 16 residues. V lost 4 bases to trimming and J lost 5 bases; unmatched junction nucleotides: 12. Written as DNA, the CDR3 is TGTGCCAGCAGCGGGCGGGACAGGGTTTACGGGGAGACCCAGTACTTC. Protein product: CASSGRDRVYGETQYF.

The sample holds one count of this clonotype. As the CDR3 is not closed by the conserved phenylalanine or tryptophan, this likely results from a read error. The chain couples TRBV5-1 to TRBJ2-1; D is undetermined. Between the trimmed V and J ends, which lost 5 bases and 9 bases, there was a span of 12 bases. In germline, CDR1 is SGHRS, CDR2 YFSETQ. This CDR3 has 12 amino acids. CDR3 protein: CASSWDVGEQFL. As DNA, the CDR3 is TGCGCCAGCAGTTGGGATGTCGGTGAGCAGTTCTTA.

About this clonotype itself: At one end the junction does not follow the germline gene, possibly because of a read error. For the CDR3, the DNA is TGTGCCAGCAGCTTAAGGGAAGGCGCTAGCTCCTACAATGAGCAGTCCTTC. It yields the protein CASSLREGASSYNEQSF. V is TRBV11-3 and J is TRBJ2-1; D perhaps matches TRBD2 (5 bases). The CDR3 length is 17 residues. CDR1 SGHNT and CDR2 YENEEA come from the germline V gene.

About this clonotype: No conserved phenylalanine or tryptophan ends this CDR3, so it is likely a read error. The rearrangement links TRBV2 to TRBJ2-2; D is ambiguous. The CDR3 length is 15 residues. Germline loops: CDR1 SNHLY, CDR2 FYNNEI. V shed 5 bases and J shed 1 base, with 11 bases lying between them. CDR3 sequence reads: CASSLRVGNTGELFS. DNA of the CDR3: TGTGCCAGCAGTTTAAGGGTAGGGAACACCGGGGAGCTGTTTTCT.

This clonotype is judged medium-sized. J is TRBJ2-7 and V is TRBV4-1; D is uncertain. V lost 2 bases and J lost 3, with 11 bases in between. CDR3 length: 14 amino acids. Germline V gene lookup returns CDR1 MGHRA and CDR2 YSYEKL. The CDR3, as DNA: TGCGCCAGCAGCCAATCAAACCAGATCTACGAGCAGTACTTC. It specifies CASSQSNQIYEQYF.